This TCR beta chain was identified during a study of blood T cells in healthy people across ages. As for this clonotype: Its antigen is unknown.

Germline loops: CDR1 DFQATT, CDR2 SNEGSKA (reference sequence). V shed 3 bases and J shed 2 bases, with 6 bases lying between them. This CDR3 region has 12 residues. Study-level points and caveats: PBMCs were not sorted, which prevented a conclusive comparison of naive versus antigen-experienced cells.

PCR was performed a second time for about 7 to 11 cycles using a sample-barcoded 5' primer and a J-beta primer mix. TCRdb itself ran the 5' RACE reads through MiXCR, one entry per CDR3 protein. This sample carries 1.8 million or so distinct CDR3 sequences, about two fifths of them seen once, and the ten largest clones take roughly 23%. Donor samples were obtained from healthy Caucasian individuals from Russia, aged about 6 to 95. The sample comprised blood. The chain carries TRBV20-1 and TRBJ2-3; weak D call: TRBD1 (5 bases). The TCR originated in a human donor in good health. The CDR3 protein is CSARTVTDTQYF. CDR3 nucleotide sequence: TGCAGTGCTAGGACAGTCACAGATACGCAGTATTTT.